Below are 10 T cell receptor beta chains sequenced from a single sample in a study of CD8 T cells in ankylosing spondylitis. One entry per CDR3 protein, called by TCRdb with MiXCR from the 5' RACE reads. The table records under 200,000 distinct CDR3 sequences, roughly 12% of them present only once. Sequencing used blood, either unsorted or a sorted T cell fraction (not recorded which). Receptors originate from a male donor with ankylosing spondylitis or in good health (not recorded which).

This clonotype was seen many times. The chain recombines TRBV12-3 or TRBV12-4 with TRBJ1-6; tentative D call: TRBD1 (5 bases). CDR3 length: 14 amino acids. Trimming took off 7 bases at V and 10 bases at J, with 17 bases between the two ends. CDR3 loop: CASTPRGKGSPLHF. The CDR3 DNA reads TGTGCCAGCACACCTCGGGGGAAGGGATCACCCCTCCACTTT.

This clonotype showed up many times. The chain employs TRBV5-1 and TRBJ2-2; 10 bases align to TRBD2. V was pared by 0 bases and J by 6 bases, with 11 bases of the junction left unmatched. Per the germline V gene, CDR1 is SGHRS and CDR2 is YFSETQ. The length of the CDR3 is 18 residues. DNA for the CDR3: TGCGCCAGCAGCTTGGCCATGCGGGGACTAGCGAGGGCCGGGGAGCTGTTTTTT. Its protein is CASSLAMRGLARAGELFF.

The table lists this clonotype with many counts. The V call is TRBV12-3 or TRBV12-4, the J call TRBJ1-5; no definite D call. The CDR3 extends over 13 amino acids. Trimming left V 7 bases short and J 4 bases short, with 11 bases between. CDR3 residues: CASTNRGNQPQHF. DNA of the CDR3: TGTGCCAGCACAAACCGGGGAAATCAGCCCCAGCATTTT.

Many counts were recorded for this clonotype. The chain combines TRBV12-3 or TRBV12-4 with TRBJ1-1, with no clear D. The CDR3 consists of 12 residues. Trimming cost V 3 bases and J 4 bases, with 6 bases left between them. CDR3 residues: CASSFKGTEAFF. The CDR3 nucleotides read TGTGCCAGCAGTTTTAAAGGCACTGAAGCTTTCTTT.

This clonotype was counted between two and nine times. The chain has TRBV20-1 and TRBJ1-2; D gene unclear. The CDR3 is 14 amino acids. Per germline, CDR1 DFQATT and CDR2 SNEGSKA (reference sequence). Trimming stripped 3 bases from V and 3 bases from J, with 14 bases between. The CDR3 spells CSARADRQDYGYTF. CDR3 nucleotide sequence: TGCAGTGCTAGGGCGGACCGTCAAGACTATGGCTACACCTTC.

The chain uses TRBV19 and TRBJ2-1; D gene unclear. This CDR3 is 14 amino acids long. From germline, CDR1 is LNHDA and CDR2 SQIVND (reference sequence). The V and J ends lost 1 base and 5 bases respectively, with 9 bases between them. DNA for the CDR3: TGTGCCAGTAGTATAGTGGGCGGAGACAATGAGCAGTTCTTC. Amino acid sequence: CASSIVGGDNEQFF.

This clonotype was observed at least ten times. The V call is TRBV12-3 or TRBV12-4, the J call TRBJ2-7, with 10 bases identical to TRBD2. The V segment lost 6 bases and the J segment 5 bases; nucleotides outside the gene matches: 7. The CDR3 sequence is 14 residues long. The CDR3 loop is CASSLLAGVNEQYF. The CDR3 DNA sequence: TGTGCCAGCAGCTTGCTAGCGGGAGTGAACGAGCAGTACTTC.

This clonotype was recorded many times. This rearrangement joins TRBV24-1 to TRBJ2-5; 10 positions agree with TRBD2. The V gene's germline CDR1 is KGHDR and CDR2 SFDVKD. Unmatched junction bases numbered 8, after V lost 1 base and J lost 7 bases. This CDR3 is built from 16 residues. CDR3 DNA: TGTGCCACCAGTGATTTTAGCGGGGGGCCCGAGGGGACCCAGTACTTC. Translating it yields CATSDFSGGPEGTQYF.

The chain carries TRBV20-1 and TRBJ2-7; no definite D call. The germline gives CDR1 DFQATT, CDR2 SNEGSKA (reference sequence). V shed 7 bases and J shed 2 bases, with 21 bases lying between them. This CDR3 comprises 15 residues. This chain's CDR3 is CSVNPLAASTYEQYF. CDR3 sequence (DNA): TGCAGTGTCAATCCGTTGGCGGCGAGCACCTACGAGCAGTACTTC.

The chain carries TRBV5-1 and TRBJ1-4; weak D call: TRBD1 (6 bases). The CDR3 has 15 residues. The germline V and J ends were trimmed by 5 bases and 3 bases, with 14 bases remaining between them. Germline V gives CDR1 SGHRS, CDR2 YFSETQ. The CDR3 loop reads CASRPGVSANEKLFF. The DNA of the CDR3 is TGCGCCAGCAGGCCAGGGGTTTCGGCTAATGAAAAACTGTTTTTT.